These T cell receptor beta chains were read from a single sample in a study of early T cells in non-severe SARS-CoV-2 infection. TCRdb re-analysed the 5' RACE reads in MiXCR, keeping a single row per CDR3 protein. Among over 50,000 distinct CDR3 sequences, 7.5% to 9.5% were seen once, and the ten largest hold approximately 4.6%. Sequenced: whole blood. The receptors were sampled from an adult who was a healthcare worker with PCR-confirmed SARS-CoV-2 infection or an uninfected control (not recorded which). The CDR3 runs from the conserved cysteine through the conserved F or W. The D gene is left open where the match is weak. Size tells how often a clone was seen (once, few, many) or the class of an expanded clone, and some rows leave it out.

>TRBD1|TRBV19|few|TRBJ1-1
TGTGCCAGTAGTATCGTCGGGACAGCGAACACTGAAGCTTTCTTT
CASSIVGTANTEAFF
>NA|TRBV10-3|many|TRBJ1-1
TGTGCCATCAGTGAGTATGTCGGGCAGACGAACACTGAAGCTTTCTTT
CAISEYVGQTNTEAFF
>NA|TRBV5-1|NA|TRBJ2-7
TGCGCCAGCAGCTTCCGGGACGGACCCTACGAGCAGTACTTC
CASSFRDGPYEQYF
>TRBD2|TRBV4-1|NA|TRBJ2-1
TGCGCCAGCAGCTTGCACAAGACTAGCGGGATGACCTACACCTCCTACAATGAGCAGTTCTTC
CASSLHKTSGMTYTSYNEQFF
>TRBD2|TRBV10-3|NA|TRBJ2-7
TGTGCCATCAGTGCCCCCCCGGGGGTAGCGGGAGGAGAACTGGACGAGCAGTACTTC
CAISAPPGVAGGELDEQYF
>NA|TRBV3-1|few|TRBJ1-4
TGTGCCAGCAGCCAAGGGGGGGCGGGTAATGAAAAACTGTTTTTT
CASSQGGAGNEKLFF
>TRBD2|TRBV4-1|few|TRBJ2-5
TGCGCCAGCAGGCGTGGTGCTAGCGGGAGCGTCAGAGAGACCCAGTACTTC
CASRRGASGSVRETQYF
>NA|TRBV29-1|NA|TRBJ1-1
TGCAGCGTTGTAGCACTGAACACTGAAGCTTTCTTT
CSVVALNTEAFF
>TRBD2|TRBV19|many|TRBJ2-7
TGTGCCAGTAGTCCCTTAGCGGGAGCGGTCGAGCAGTACTTC
CASSPLAGAVEQYF
>TRBD1|TRBV20-1|few|TRBJ1-1
TGCAGTGCCCCGAGACAGGGTAGGAACACTGAAGTTTTCTTT
CSAPRQGRNTEVFF
>NA|TRBV6-2/TRBV6-3|many|TRBJ2-7
TGTGCCAGCAGTTATGGTAACTTGGGCTACGAGCAGTACTTC
CASSYGNLGYEQYF
>NA|TRBV19|many|TRBJ2-7
TGTGCCAGTAGGCGGACAGAAAATTACGAGCAGTACTTC
CASRRTENYEQYF
>NA|TRBV30|NA|TRBJ2-3
TGTGCCTGGGCGGAGATCCGTACGCAGTATTTT
CAWAEIRTQYF
>NA|TRBV6-1|NA|TRBJ2-1
TGTGCCAGCAGTGAACCCTATAGGGACAATGAGCAGTTCTTC
CASSEPYRDNEQFF
>NA|TRBV7-2|few|TRBJ1-1
TGTGCCAGCAGCTTAAAGGAGGTGGCTGAAGCTTTCTTT
CASSLKEVAEAFF
>NA|TRBV7-8|few|TRBJ2-5
TGTGCCAGCAGCTGGGAGGGGGAAGAGACCCAGTACTTC
CASSWEGEETQYF
>NA|TRBV2|many|TRBJ2-1
TGTGCCAGCAAATTCCTGCTAGACACTGTCCAGTTCTTC
CASKFLLDTVQFF
>NA|TRBV27|few|TRBJ2-6
TGTGCCAGCACCTTTTGGGGGGCCAACGTCCTGACTTTC
CASTFWGANVLTF
>TRBD1|TRBV7-6|few|TRBJ1-1
TGTGCCAGCAGCCGGGACAGGGGCTTGAACACTGAAGCTTTCTTT
CASSRDRGLNTEAFF
>TRBD2|TRBV11-2|many|TRBJ2-7
TGTGCCAGCAGCGGACTAGCGGGAGCCAACGAGCAGTACTTC
CASSGLAGANEQYF
>TRBD2|TRBV20-1|many|TRBJ2-3
TGCAGTGCTAGCCCCAGCGGGGTGGGGCCAGATACGCAGTATTTT
CSASPSGVGPDTQYF
>NA|TRBV7-9|many|TRBJ2-1
TGTGCCAGCGGGTATGAGCAGTTCTTC
CASGYEQFF
>NA|TRBV29-1|few|TRBJ2-3
TGCAGCGTTGAAGCGGCCACAGATACGCAGTATTTT
CSVEAATDTQYF
>NA|TRBV15|NA|TRBJ2-1
TGTGCCACCAGCAAAGGGAATGAGCAGTTCTTC
CATSKGNEQFF
>TRBD1|TRBV6-6|many|TRBJ2-6
TGTGCCAGCAGGACAGGGTTCGACTCTGGGGCCAACGTCCTGACTTTC
CASRTGFDSGANVLTF
>TRBD2|TRBV15|NA|TRBJ2-7
TGTGCCACCAGCAGAGTACTAGCGGGAGTCGAGCAGTACTTC
CATSRVLAGVEQYF
>NA|TRBV12-3/TRBV12-4|few|TRBJ2-1
TGTGCCAGCAGTTTTGCGACTAATGAGCAGTTCTTC
CASSFATNEQFF